Sequencing of this TCR beta chain was carried out in a study of a mutant IDH1 vaccine in newly diagnosed glioma. The wider study: Vaccination was launched 4-6 weeks after radiotherapy alone, or with temozolomide cycles. It was radiotherapy, temozolomide, or both that patients received previously, with most receiving both.

The CDR3 is 15 amino acids. Trimming pared 2 bases from V and 1 base from J, leaving 8 bases between. Germline V gene sequence: CDR1 MNHNY, CDR2 SVGAGI (reference sequence). The time point here: week 35, safety follow-up. Vaccinated patients received 300 ug of mutant IDH1 20-mer peptide per dose, with topical imiquimod. Patients were given eight vaccinations, scheduled in weeks 1, 3, 5, 7, 11, 15, 19 and 23. Sequencing used immunoSEQ multiplex PCR; TCRdb keeps in-frame clones, though not all of them. The sample consists of around 57,000 clones, 80% to 85% of them appearing once. Comment on this clone: Its specificity is not known.

General observations from the study: Immune responses arising from the vaccine appeared in 90% to 95% of patients.

Source: PBMCs, taken from a glioma patient whose treatment included an IDH1 peptide vaccine. The chain recombines TRBV6-6 with TRBJ2-2; D call uncertain. The receptor was isolated from a man under 40 with glioma. This CDR3 reads CASSYEWGNTGELFF. The CDR3 DNA reads TGTGCCAGCAGTTACGAGTGGGGGAACACCGGGGAGCTGTTTTTT.